The present T cell receptor beta chain was sequenced within a study of T cell changes during pregnancy in multiple sclerosis (dated by TCRdb to about 2019). At the level of the whole study: The study examined how the T cell repertoire changed over the course of pregnancy in women with multiple sclerosis.

Libraries were built with the immunoSEQ multiplex PCR assay. TCRdb took over this immuneACCESS table, retaining in-frame rearrangements with V and J assigned. Such tables are incomplete; in checked studies, under half of the missing clones stem from an unresolved V gene, and the remainder is unexplained. The table for this sample lists more than 55,000 clones; roughly 91% of them were counted only once. The ten largest account for less than 1.5% of the sample. As to this clone: It lacks a known antigen. It has no much larger one-base neighbor in the sample; base qualities were not kept.

Reading the germline V gene (reference sequence) gives CDR1 LNHDA and CDR2 SQIVND. Trimming leaves V shorter by 5 bases and J shorter by 7 bases, with the junction holding 9 bases beyond the gene matches. The CDR3 holds 15 amino acids from the cysteine to the phenylalanine. CDR3 DNA only is kept here, 45 bases in frame from base 1. The receptor's source is a female donor in good health, enrolled as a control in a pregnancy study. This sequence uses TRBV19 and TRBJ2-1; TRBD1 fits 9 bases in the junction. This sample comprised peripheral blood, obtained after pregnancy. The DNA sequence is TGTGCCAGTAGTTACCGGGACAGGGTCAATAATGAGCAGTTCTTC. Its protein product is CASSYRDRVNNEQFF.